The source of this TCR beta chain is a study of cytomegalovirus exposure and HLA in healthy donors. Of note for this clone: Its antigen is not identified. Mismatch with germline at one junction end may stem from a read error.

The length of the CDR3 is 14 residues. From germline, CDR1 is SSHAT and CDR2 FNYEAQ (reference sequence). PCR involved 60 Vbeta and 13 Jbeta primers. Using immunoSEQ multiplex PCR, the repertoire was profiled, and TCRdb retains in-frame clones only, with some absent. This repertoire includes 130,000 to 150,000 clones. Study observations and caveats: Of the V segments, some could not be distinguished, including TRBV6-2 and TRBV6-3, and were excluded.

Donors counted as nominally healthy when sampled, yet unrecorded immune exposures were likely. The chain has TRBV7-7 and TRBJ2-2, with no clear D. The sample taken for sequencing was PBMCs. The sequence was collected from a male donor in good health and CMV-seronegative. The CDR3 DNA sequence: TGTGCTAGCAGCTCTCTTCTCGGGTCCGGGGAGCTGTTTTTT. Translation gives CASSSLLGSGELFF.